The entry that follows covers one T cell receptor beta chain sequence. The sample belongs to a study of cytomegalovirus exposure and HLA in healthy donors. In the PCR, 60 Vbeta and 13 Jbeta primers were used. TCRdb keeps only in-frame clones here, not all; method: immunoSEQ multiplex PCR. The sample consists of about 180,000 clones, around 82% of them appearing once. The CDR3 length is 17 residues. Germline V gene data show CDR1 as SGHVS and CDR2 as FNYEAQ. With V trimmed by 5 bases and J by 0 bases, 12 bases remained unmatched. The sequencing sample was made of PBMCs. The TCR was taken from a woman in her twenties or thirties in good health and CMV-seropositive. The V and J genes are TRBV7-6 and TRBJ2-5; 7 bases are shared with TRBD2. This chain's CDR3 is CASSAPGGLGNQETQYF. CDR3 sequence (DNA): TGTGCCAGCAGCGCCCCGGGGGGTTTGGGCAACCAAGAGACCCAGTACTTC.